What follows are 31 T cell receptor beta chains derived from one specimen sequenced in a study of cytomegalovirus exposure and HLA in healthy donors. This PCR relied on a set of 60 Vbeta primers and 13 Jbeta primers. Sequenced by immunoSEQ multiplex PCR; TCRdb stores in-frame clones only, minus some. This table has 130,000 or so clones, roughly 82% appearing once. Sequencing was carried out using PBMCs. All receptors derive from a man in his late teens or twenties in good health and CMV-seropositive.

The V gene is TRBV5-1, the J gene TRBJ2-1; 7 nucleotides match TRBD1. This CDR3 contains 15 residues. Germline V lookup: CDR1 SGHRS, CDR2 YFSETQ. Trimming at V came to 0 bases and at J to 5 bases, leaving 5 bases not matched to a gene. The CDR3 DNA follows: TGCGCCAGCAGCTTGGGAGGGACAGTTAACAATGAGCAGTTCTTC. It translates to CASSLGGTVNNEQFF.

V usage is TRBV28 and J usage is TRBJ1-2, with 9 nucleotides matching TRBD1. This CDR3 has 16 amino acids. CDR1 is MDHEN, CDR2 SYDVKM, per germline. J lost 8 bases, V lost 3 bases, and 13 bases had no gene match. The CDR3 sequence is CASSFFHRGQGGGYTF. Here the CDR3 DNA reads TGTGCCAGCAGTTTTTTTCATCGGGGACAGGGCGGGGGCTACACCTTC.

This sequence joins TRBV27 and TRBJ2-1; 12 nucleotides match TRBD2. V dropped 6 bases and J dropped 4; count of bases not matched to a gene: 1. The CDR3 contains 14 residues. The germline CDR1 and CDR2 sequences are MNHEY and SMNVEV (reference sequence). The CDR3 spells CASRGTSGYNEQFF. DNA of the CDR3: TGTGCCAGCAGGGGGACTAGCGGGTACAATGAGCAGTTCTTC.

The chain joins TRBV5-1 to TRBJ2-5; 9 bases match TRBD2. The V and J ends lost 3 bases and 5 bases, in that order; junction bases with no gene match: 8. The CDR3 is 15 amino acids. Germline loops: CDR1 SGHRS, CDR2 YFSETQ. The CDR3 sequence: CASSSRAGGRETQYF. The CDR3 DNA sequence: TGCGCCAGCAGCTCCCGAGCGGGAGGAAGGGAGACCCAGTACTTC.

This chain links TRBV28 with TRBJ2-3; D unresolved. Germline assignment: CDR1 MDHEN and CDR2 SYDVKM. The CDR3 loop spans 16 amino acids. V was clipped by 6 bases and J by 0 bases, with 16 bases between them. The CDR3 reads CASSRWKFGSTDTQYF. The CDR3, as DNA: TGTGCCAGCAGCCGGTGGAAGTTCGGGAGCACAGATACGCAGTATTTT. Supplemented by reference TRBV28 and TRBJ2-3, the full variable domain reads DVKVTQSSRYLVKRTGEKVFLECVQDMDHENMFWYRQDPGLGLRLIYFSYDVKMKEKGDIPEGYSVSREKKERFSLILESASTNQTSMYLCASSRWKFGSTDTQYFGPGTRLTVL.

The chain links TRBV5-1 to TRBJ1-4, with D maybe TRBD1 (6 bases). Per germline, CDR1 SGHRS and CDR2 YFSETQ. V gave up 0 bases and J gave up 8 bases, with 17 bases separating them. The CDR3 sequence is 16 residues long. In nucleotides, the CDR3 is TGCGCCAGCAGCTTGGAAACGGCAGGGGAGTGGGAAAAACTGTTTTTT. The encoded protein is CASSLETAGEWEKLFF.

This CDR3 is CASSVSAGDPREQFF. The DNA for the CDR3 is TGTGCCAGCAGCGTATCAGCGGGAGATCCGCGTGAGCAGTTCTTC. The chain recombines TRBV9 with TRBJ2-1, with 8 bases fitting TRBD2. The CDR3 has 15 amino acids. The V gene's germline CDR1 is SGDLS and CDR2 YYNGEE. With V trimmed by 1 base and J by 9 bases, 9 bases remained unmatched.

This rearrangement joins TRBV21-1 to TRBJ2-3; the table's TRBD1 call for D was not verified on the DNA. TRBV21-1 is a known pseudogene. The CDR3 has 19 residues. The CDR3: CASSKIPTGKVRGTDTQYF. CDR3 in DNA: TGTGCCAGCAGCAAGATCCCGACAGGGAAGGTCAGAGGCACAGATACGCAGTATTTT.

This chain uses TRBV28 with TRBJ2-1, with TRBD2 matching over 7 bases. After removal of 3 bases from V and 10 bases from J, the junction contained 9 bases not matched to a gene. The CDR3 totals 14 residues. Looked up from germline, CDR1 is MDHEN and CDR2 is SYDVKM. The CDR3 nucleotides are TGTGCCAGCAGTTTTTTTAGCGGGCCGGGGGAGCAGTTCTTC. Protein sequence: CASSFFSGPGEQFF.

The chain couples TRBV7-6 to TRBJ1-5; no clear D gene. V gave up 3 bases and J gave up 1 base, with 4 bases separating them. The germline V gene encodes CDR1 SGHVS and CDR2 FNYEAQ. This CDR3 region has 13 residues. The CDR3 bases are TGTGCCAGCAGCTTCGGGAGCAATCAGCCCCAGCATTTT. Encoded protein: CASSFGSNQPQHF.

This chain links TRBV7-9 with TRBJ1-1, with 9 bases matching TRBD1. Germline loops: CDR1 SEHNR, CDR2 FQNEAQ (reference sequence). After removal of 5 bases from V and 4 bases from J, the junction contained 5 bases not matched to a gene. The length of the CDR3 is 14 residues. CDR3 DNA sequence: TGTGCCAGCAGCGGGGACAGGGAGGGCACTGAAGCTTTCTTT. This codes for CASSGDREGTEAFF.

This chain links TRBV27 with TRBJ2-1; 10 nucleotides line up with TRBD2. CDR1 is MNHEY and CDR2 is SMNVEV in the germline V gene (reference sequence). Trimming cost V 5 bases and J 4 bases; bases outside gene matches: 2. The CDR3 has 14 residues. As DNA, the CDR3 is TGTGCCAGCAGTCTAGCGGGGGCTTACAATGAGCAGTTCTTC. Its translation is CASSLAGAYNEQFF.

The rearrangement uses TRBV27 and TRBJ1-1; TRBD1 might be the D (5 bases). This CDR3 is 13 amino acids long. Germline V lookup: CDR1 MNHEY, CDR2 SMNVEV (reference sequence). Trimming left V 5 bases short and J 7 bases short, with 14 bases between. CDR3: CASSLGSRVEAFF. In nucleotides, the CDR3 is TGTGCCAGCAGTCTAGGGTCCAGGGTTGAAGCTTTCTTT.

This clone has just one count. The chain employs TRBV13 and TRBJ2-7; no definite D call. Germline V gene lookup returns CDR1 PRHDT and CDR2 FYEKMQ (reference sequence). This CDR3 has 14 amino acids. V lost 3 bases and J lost 3, with 12 bases in between. CDR3 nucleotide sequence: TGTGCCAGCAGCTTGAGACTCGAAGACTACGAGCAGTACTTC. This sequence encodes CASSLRLEDYEQYF.

The chain has TRBV15 and TRBJ2-3, with 14 bases that match TRBD2. Germline V lookup: CDR1 LNHNV, CDR2 YYDKDF (reference sequence). With 3 bases clipped from V and 3 bases from J, the junction kept 8 bases outside the gene matches. The CDR3 spans 18 residues. The CDR3 protein is CATSRGGTSGSVTDTQYF. The CDR3 DNA is TGTGCCACCAGCAGGGGCGGGACTAGCGGGAGTGTGACAGATACGCAGTATTTT.

V and J are TRBV9 and TRBJ1-1; 7 bases agree with TRBD1. Germline V CDR1 and CDR2: SGDLS, YYNGEE. This CDR3 is built from 14 residues. V shed 2 bases and J 4 bases; nucleotides not matched to a gene: 5. As DNA, the CDR3 is TGTGCCAGCAGCGTGAGACAGGGAGGCACTGAAGCTTTCTTT. Translated, it gives CASSVRQGGTEAFF.

V gene TRBV11-2 combines with J gene TRBJ1-2; 7 nucleotides align to TRBD1. V shed 4 bases and J 4 bases; nucleotides not matched to a gene: 9. Germline-derived CDR1 and CDR2 are SGHAT and FQNNGV. The length of the CDR3 is 15 residues. The CDR3 is CASSSLKGAGYGYTF. The CDR3 DNA sequence: TGTGCCAGCAGCTCGCTAAAGGGGGCGGGCTATGGCTACACCTTC.

The chain carries TRBV4-1 and TRBJ2-5; 7 bases line up with TRBD2. Germline V gene sequence: CDR1 MGHRA, CDR2 YSYEKL. The ends lost 1 base at V and 4 bases at J; junction bases unmatched: 0. The CDR3 length is 13 residues. The CDR3 region has the DNA TGCGCCAGCAGCCAAGCGGGGGGAGAGACCCAGTACTTC. It yields the protein CASSQAGGETQYF.

This clone showed up just once. This sequence joins TRBV6-1 and TRBJ1-5; D remains unclear. This CDR3 comprises 13 residues. With 1 base removed from V and 4 bases from J, the gap between germline ends came to 5 bases. In germline, CDR1 is MNHNS, CDR2 SASEGT. The CDR3 region is CASSEVQNQPQHF. For the CDR3, the DNA is TGTGCCAGCAGTGAAGTCCAGAATCAGCCCCAGCATTTT.

A single count supports this clone. The chain is built from TRBV6-1 and TRBJ2-7; 7 nucleotides match TRBD2. In germline, CDR1 is MNHNS, CDR2 SASEGT. The CDR3 runs 15 residues. The V and J ends lost 10 bases and 5 bases, in that order; junction bases with no gene match: 17. Here the CDR3 DNA reads TGTGCCACCAAAGAGGGCCGGGGGGTGCCTCACGAGCAGTACTTC. It codes for CATKEGRGVPHEQYF.

A note on this clone: The junction does not match germline at one end; this may be a read error. The genes are TRBV4-1 and TRBJ2-3, with 13 bases matching TRBD2. CDR1 is MGHRA, CDR2 YSYEKL, per germline. CDR3 length: 15 residues. CDR3 nucleotides: TGCGCCAGCAGCCTTGGGACTAGCGGGACAGATATGCAGTATTTT. Its protein product is CASSLGTSGTDMQYF.

The sample holds one count of this clone. V and J are TRBV6-5 and TRBJ2-7, with 7 bases identical to TRBD2. From germline, CDR1 is MNHEY and CDR2 SVGAGI. The V and J ends lost 1 base and 0 bases, in that order; junction bases with no gene match: 3. This CDR3 contains 15 residues. The CDR3 sequence: CASSYWGGSSYEQYF. In DNA form, the CDR3 reads TGTGCCAGCAGTTACTGGGGAGGGAGCTCCTACGAGCAGTACTTC.

This clone was seen a few times. The chain combines TRBV19 with TRBJ2-7, with 11 bases that match TRBD1. The V gene end was trimmed by 4 bases and the J gene end by 3 bases; junction bases not matched to a gene: 5. This CDR3 contains 15 residues. CDR1 is LNHDA, CDR2 SQIVND, per germline (reference sequence). CDR3 protein: CASSTGTGGSYEQYF. CDR3 nucleotide sequence: TGTGCCAGTAGTACTGGGACAGGGGGTAGCTACGAGCAGTACTTC.

The chain carries TRBV11-3 and TRBJ2-3, with 9 bases aligning to TRBD2. The CDR3 is 17 residues long. J gave up 4 bases and V 0 bases, and 8 bases lay outside the gene matches. Germline V lookup: CDR1 SGHNT, CDR2 YENEEA. As DNA, the CDR3 is TGTGCCAGCAGCTTAGATGAGGCGGGAGGGCCCCCAGATACGCAGTATTTT. It translates to CASSLDEAGGPPDTQYF.

This clone was recorded only once. The chain employs TRBV5-4 and TRBJ1-2; D is possibly TRBD1 (6 bases). CDR3 length: 14 residues. Trimming stripped 4 bases from V and 3 bases from J, with 13 bases between. The germline V gene encodes CDR1 SGHNT and CDR2 YYREEE (reference sequence). The CDR3, as DNA: TGTGCCAGCAGCCAACGGGGGGGCTACTATGGCTACACCTTC. Translating it yields CASSQRGGYYGYTF.

V usage is TRBV28 and J usage is TRBJ2-6; possible D gene TRBD1, 6 bases. Per the germline V gene, CDR1 is MDHEN and CDR2 is SYDVKM. The CDR3 runs 17 residues. V dropped 3 bases and J dropped 0 bases, with 12 bases sitting between them. The chain's CDR3 is CASSFGQSLSGANVLTF. CDR3 coding DNA: TGTGCCAGCAGTTTCGGACAGTCCCTCTCTGGGGCCAACGTCCTGACTTTC.

This rearrangement joins TRBV13 to TRBJ1-6; 8 bases agree with TRBD1. The CDR3 runs 15 residues. V dropped 0 bases and J dropped 10; count of bases not matched to a gene: 5. The germline gives CDR1 PRHDT, CDR2 FYEKMQ (reference sequence). The CDR3 sequence is CASSLGGTGRSPLHF. The CDR3 DNA reads TGTGCCAGCAGCTTAGGTGGGACAGGAAGGTCACCCCTCCACTTT.

The V and J genes are TRBV28 and TRBJ1-5, with 7 positions matching TRBD1. V lost 5 bases and J lost 3; bases outside the gene matches: 7. This CDR3 spans 15 amino acids. Per germline, CDR1 MDHEN and CDR2 SYDVKM. CDR3 DNA sequence: TGTGCCAGCAGTCCGGGGGACAGAATCAATCAGCCCCAGCATTTT. Translation gives CASSPGDRINQPQHF.

This clone was found a few times. In the same sample, other DNA sequences code for this CDR3. The rearrangement links TRBV6-5 to TRBJ1-2; D unclear. The germline gives CDR1 MNHEY, CDR2 SVGAGI. The germline V and J ends were trimmed by 2 bases and 2 bases, with 6 bases remaining between them. CDR3 length equals 13 residues. The CDR3 spells CASSYAENYGYTF. The CDR3 DNA reads TGTGCCAGCAGTTACGCGGAAAACTATGGCTACACCTTC.

The V call is TRBV7-8, the J call TRBJ1-1; 7 bases map to TRBD1. The CDR3 is made up of 15 amino acids. With 5 bases clipped from V and 2 bases from J, the junction kept 8 bases outside the gene matches. Per germline, CDR1 SGHVS and CDR2 FQNEAQ. The CDR3 DNA is TGTGCCAGCAGCCCATACGACAGGGTCAACACTGAAGCTTTCTTT. It is translated as CASSPYDRVNTEAFF.

The chain couples TRBV5-1 to TRBJ1-5, with D possibly TRBD1 on 6 matching bases. The CDR3 is made up of 14 amino acids. V was pared by 2 bases and J by 3 bases, with 9 bases between. Germline assignment: CDR1 SGHRS and CDR2 YFSETQ. The CDR3 region has the DNA TGCGCCAGCAGCTTACAGGGCAACAATCAGCCCCAGCATTTT. Translated: CASSLQGNNQPQHF. The complete variable domain, with remaining parts taken from reference TRBV5-1 and TRBJ1-5, reads KAGVTQTPRYLIKTRGQQVTLSCSPISGHRSVSWYQQTPGQGLQFLFEYFSETQRNKGNFPGRFSGRQFSNSRSEMNVSTLELGDSALYLCASSLQGNNQPQHFGDGTRLSIL.